This TCR beta chain was retrieved from a study of blood T cell repertoires in COVID-19. Study at large: Donors in the United States, Italy and Spain gave samples during acute or convalescent COVID-19.

Trimming pared 0 bases from V and 5 bases from J, leaving 13 bases between. The CDR3 is 15 amino acids. CDR1 and CDR2 (germline): SEHNR, FQNEAQ (reference sequence). Per the study methods: Researchers report that nucleated cell counts were estimated from reference gene primer amplification. Some clones are missing from TCRdb's copy, which holds only in-frame ones; the method was immunoSEQ multiplex PCR. The D gene and trimming were derived from the DNA, and the V and J assignments and clone size from that table. The repertoire holds some 110,000 clones, with roughly 83% as singletons. The clonotype comes from an elderly woman with active or convalescent COVID-19. The chain recombines TRBV7-9 with TRBJ1-1, with D tentatively TRBD1 (5 bases). The specimen was peripheral blood. CDR3 in amino acids: CASSLASAGRTEAFF. The CDR3, as DNA: TGTGCCAGCAGCTTAGCGTCGGCAGGGAGGACTGAAGCTTTCTTT. Looking up the rest from reference TRBV7-9 and TRBJ1-1 gives the full variable domain: DTGVSQNPRHKITKRGQNVTFRCDPISEHNRLYWYRQTLGQGPEFLTYFQNEAQLEKSRLLSDRFSAERPKGSFSTLEIQRTEQGDSAMYLCASSLASAGRTEAFFGQGTRLTVV.